The clone carrying this T cell receptor (beta chain) occurred once. The data are from a study of blood T cell repertoires in COVID-19. Study-wide background: Researchers got acute and convalescent COVID-19 samples from the United States, Italy and Spain. PBMCs, B-cell-depleted T cells, or T cells were the source of the cDNA or gDNA that made up the material.

V lost 5 bases and J 3 bases, leaving 7 bases between the germline ends. Looked up from germline, CDR1 is LNHDA and CDR2 is SQIVND (reference sequence). The CDR3 is 12 amino acids. In the authors' methods: Estimation of nucleated cell counts was performed using reference gene primer amplification. Libraries were prepared by immunoSEQ multiplex PCR; TCRdb keeps only in-frame clonotypes and omits some of them. From that table come the V and J calls and clone size; the DNA was used to work out D and trimming. The sample carries just under 55,000 clones, 90% to 95% recorded once. The sample comprised peripheral blood. This clonotype originated in a man aged 45-65 years with acute or convalescent COVID-19. The chain links TRBV19 to TRBJ2-5; D remains ambiguous. CDR3 DNA: TGTGCCAGTAGTTTTACAAAAGAGACCCAGTACTTC. It yields the protein CASSFTKETQYF.